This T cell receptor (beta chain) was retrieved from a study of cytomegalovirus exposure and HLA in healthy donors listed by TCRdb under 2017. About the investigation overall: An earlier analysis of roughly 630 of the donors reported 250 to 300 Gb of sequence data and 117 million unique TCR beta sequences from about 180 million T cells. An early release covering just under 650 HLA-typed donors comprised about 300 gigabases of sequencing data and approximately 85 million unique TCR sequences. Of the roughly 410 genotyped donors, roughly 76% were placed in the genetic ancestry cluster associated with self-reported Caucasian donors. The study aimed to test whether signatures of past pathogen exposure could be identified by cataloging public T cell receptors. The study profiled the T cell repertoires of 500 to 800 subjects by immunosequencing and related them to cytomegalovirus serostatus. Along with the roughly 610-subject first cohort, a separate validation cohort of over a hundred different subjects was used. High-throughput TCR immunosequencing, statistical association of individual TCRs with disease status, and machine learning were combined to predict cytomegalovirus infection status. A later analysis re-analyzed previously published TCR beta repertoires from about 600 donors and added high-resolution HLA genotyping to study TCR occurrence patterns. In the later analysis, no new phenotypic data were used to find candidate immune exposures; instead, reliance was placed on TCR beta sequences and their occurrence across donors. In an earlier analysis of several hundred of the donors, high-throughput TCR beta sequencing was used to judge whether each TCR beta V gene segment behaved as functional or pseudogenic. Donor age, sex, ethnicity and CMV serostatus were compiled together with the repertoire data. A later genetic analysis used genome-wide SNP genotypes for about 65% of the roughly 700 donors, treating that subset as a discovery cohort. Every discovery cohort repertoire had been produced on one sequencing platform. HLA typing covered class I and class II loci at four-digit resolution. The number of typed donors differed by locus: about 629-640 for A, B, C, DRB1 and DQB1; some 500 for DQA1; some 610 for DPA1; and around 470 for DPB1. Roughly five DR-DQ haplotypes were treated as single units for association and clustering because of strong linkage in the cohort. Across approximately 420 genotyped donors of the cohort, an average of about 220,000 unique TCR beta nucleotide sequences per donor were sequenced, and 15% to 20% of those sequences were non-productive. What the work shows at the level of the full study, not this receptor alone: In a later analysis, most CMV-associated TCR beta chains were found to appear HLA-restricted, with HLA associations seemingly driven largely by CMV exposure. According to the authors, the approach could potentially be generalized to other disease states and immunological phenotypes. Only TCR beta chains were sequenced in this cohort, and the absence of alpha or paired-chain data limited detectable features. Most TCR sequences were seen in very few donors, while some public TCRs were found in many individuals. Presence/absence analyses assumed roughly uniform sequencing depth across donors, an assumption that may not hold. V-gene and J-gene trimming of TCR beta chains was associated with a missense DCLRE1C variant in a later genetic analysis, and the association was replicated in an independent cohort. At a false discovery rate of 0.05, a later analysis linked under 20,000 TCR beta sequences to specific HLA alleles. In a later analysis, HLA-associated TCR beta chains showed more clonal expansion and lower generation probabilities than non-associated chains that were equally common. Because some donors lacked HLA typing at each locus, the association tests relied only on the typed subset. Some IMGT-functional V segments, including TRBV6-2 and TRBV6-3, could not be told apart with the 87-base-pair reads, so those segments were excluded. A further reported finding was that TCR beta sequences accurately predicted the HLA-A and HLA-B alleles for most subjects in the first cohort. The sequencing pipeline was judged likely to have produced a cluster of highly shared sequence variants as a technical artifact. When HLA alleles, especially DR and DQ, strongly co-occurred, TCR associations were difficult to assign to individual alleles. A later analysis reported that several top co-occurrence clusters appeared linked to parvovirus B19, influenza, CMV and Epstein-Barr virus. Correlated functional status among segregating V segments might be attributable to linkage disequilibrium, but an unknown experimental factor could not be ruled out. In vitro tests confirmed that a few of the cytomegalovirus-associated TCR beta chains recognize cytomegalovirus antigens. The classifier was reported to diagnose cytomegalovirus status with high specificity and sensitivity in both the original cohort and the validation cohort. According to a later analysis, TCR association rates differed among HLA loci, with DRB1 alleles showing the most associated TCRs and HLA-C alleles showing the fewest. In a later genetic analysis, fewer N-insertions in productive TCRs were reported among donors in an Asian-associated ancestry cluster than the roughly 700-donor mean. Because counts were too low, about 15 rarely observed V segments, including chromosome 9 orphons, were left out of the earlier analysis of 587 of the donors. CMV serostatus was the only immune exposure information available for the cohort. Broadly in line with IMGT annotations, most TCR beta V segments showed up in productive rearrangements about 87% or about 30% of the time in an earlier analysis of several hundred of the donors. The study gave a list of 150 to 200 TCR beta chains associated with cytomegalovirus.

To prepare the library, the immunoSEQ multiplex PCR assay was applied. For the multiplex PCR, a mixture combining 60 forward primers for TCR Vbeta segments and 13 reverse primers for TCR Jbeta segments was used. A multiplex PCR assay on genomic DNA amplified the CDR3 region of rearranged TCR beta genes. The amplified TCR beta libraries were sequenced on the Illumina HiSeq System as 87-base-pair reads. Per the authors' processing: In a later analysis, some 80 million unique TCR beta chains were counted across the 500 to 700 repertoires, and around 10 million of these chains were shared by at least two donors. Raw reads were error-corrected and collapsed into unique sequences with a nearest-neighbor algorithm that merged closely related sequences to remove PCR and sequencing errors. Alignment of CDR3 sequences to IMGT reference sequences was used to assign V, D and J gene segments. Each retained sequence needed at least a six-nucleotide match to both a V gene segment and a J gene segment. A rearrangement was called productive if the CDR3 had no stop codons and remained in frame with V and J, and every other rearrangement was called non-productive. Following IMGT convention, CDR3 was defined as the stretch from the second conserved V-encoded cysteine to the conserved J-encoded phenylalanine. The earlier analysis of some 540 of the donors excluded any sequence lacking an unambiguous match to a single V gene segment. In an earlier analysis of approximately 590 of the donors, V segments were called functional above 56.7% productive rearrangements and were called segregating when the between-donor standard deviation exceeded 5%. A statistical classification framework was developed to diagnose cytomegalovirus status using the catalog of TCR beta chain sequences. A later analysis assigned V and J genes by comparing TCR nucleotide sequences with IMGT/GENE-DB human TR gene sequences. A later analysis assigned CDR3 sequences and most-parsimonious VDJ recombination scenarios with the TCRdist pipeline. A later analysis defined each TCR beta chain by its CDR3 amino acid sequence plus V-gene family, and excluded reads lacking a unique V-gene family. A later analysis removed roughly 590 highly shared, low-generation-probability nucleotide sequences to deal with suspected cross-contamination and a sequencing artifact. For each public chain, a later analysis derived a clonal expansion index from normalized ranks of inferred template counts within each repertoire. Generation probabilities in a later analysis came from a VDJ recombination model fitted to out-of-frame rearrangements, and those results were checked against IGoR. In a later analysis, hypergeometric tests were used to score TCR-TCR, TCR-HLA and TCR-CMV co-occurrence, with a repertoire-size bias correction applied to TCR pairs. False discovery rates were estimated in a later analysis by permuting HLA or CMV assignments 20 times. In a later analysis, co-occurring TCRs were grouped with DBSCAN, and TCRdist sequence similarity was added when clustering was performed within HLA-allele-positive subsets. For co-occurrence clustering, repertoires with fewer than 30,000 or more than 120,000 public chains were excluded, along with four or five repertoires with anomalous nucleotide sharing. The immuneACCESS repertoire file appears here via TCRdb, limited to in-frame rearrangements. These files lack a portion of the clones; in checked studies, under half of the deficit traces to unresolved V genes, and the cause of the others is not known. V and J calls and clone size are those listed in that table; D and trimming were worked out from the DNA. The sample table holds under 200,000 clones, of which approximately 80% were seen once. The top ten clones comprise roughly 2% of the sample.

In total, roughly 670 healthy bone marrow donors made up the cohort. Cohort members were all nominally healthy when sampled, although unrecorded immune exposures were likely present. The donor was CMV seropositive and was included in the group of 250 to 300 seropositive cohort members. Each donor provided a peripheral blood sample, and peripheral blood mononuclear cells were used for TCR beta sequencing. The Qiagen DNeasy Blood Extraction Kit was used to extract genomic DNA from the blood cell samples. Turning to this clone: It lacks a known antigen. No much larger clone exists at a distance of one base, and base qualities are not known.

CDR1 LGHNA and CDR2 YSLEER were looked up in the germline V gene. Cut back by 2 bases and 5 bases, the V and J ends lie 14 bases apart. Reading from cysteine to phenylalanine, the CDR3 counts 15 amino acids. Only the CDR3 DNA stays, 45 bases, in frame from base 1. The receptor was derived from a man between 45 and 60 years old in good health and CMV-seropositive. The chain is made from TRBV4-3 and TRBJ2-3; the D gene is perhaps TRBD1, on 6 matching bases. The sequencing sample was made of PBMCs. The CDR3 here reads CASSQFRGSGDTQYF. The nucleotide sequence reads TGCGCCAGCAGCCAATTTAGGGGGTCCGGAGATACGCAGTATTTT.